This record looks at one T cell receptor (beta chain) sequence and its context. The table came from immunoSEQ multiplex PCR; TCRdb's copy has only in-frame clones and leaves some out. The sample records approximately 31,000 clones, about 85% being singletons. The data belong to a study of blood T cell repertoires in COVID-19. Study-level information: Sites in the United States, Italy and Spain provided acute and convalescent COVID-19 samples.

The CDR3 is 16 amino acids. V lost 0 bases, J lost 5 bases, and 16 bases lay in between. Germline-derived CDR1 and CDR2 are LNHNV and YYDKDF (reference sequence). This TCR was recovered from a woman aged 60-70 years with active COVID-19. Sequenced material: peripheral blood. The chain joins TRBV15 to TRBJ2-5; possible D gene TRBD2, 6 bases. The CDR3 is CATSRDYPGSGETQYF. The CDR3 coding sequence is TGTGCCACCAGCAGAGATTACCCGGGGAGCGGGGAGACCCAGTACTTC.